These 7 T cell receptor beta chains originate from one sample sequenced in a study of blood T cell repertoires in COVID-19. Method: immunoSEQ multiplex PCR; TCRdb's copy keeps in-frame clones and lacks some. This table holds 100,000 to 150,000 clones, 60% to 80% found once. The sequenced sample consisted of peripheral blood. The receptor set was obtained from a man in his 60s with acute or convalescent COVID-19.

The V gene is TRBV9, the J gene TRBJ2-5; D might be TRBD1 (5 bases). This CDR3 is built from 18 residues. The V end lost 0 bases, the J end lost 2 bases, and 20 bases lay between the germline ends. CDR1 and CDR2 from the germline V gene are SGDLS and YYNGEE. The CDR3, as DNA: TGTGCCAGCAGCGTAGAGTTCGGGCAGGGAAGGGGACAAGAGACCCAGTACTTC. Translating gives CASSVEFGQGRGQETQYF.

The rearrangement joins TRBV6-5 to TRBJ1-2; perhaps TRBD1 as D (6 bases). CDR1 and CDR2 from the germline V gene are MNHEY and SVGAGI. The V end was cut by 0 bases, the J end by 8 bases, with 19 bases between. The CDR3 has 16 amino acids. CDR3 region: CASSYSNQGIGSGYTF. CDR3 coding DNA: TGTGCCAGCAGTTACTCGAACCAGGGGATAGGATCGGGCTACACCTTC.

There are a few counts of this clone. The J gene is TRBJ1-2, the V gene TRBV6-5; 8 nucleotides match TRBD1. The CDR3 runs to 15 residues. V dropped 2 bases and J dropped 7; count of bases not matched to a gene: 9. From germline, CDR1 is MNHEY and CDR2 SVGAGI. The CDR3 here is CASSYEARGRSGYTF. CDR3 nucleotides: TGTGCCAGCAGTTACGAGGCCAGGGGGCGGAGTGGCTACACCTTC.

CDR3 sequence reads: CASSQDRLAGRDTQYF. Here the CDR3 DNA reads TGTGCCAGCAGCCAAGATAGACTAGCGGGAAGAGATACGCAGTATTTT. The gene calls are TRBV3-1 (or the pseudogene TRBV3-2) and TRBJ2-3; 11 bases match TRBD2. The junction had 4 bases not matched to a gene; V was cut back by 0 bases and J by 5 bases. The CDR3 contains 16 residues. Germline assignment: CDR1 LGHDT and CDR2 YNNKEL (reference sequence).

This sequence joins TRBV15 and TRBJ2-1; 8 bases are shared with TRBD2. V dropped 1 base and J dropped 4; count of bases not matched to a gene: 0. This CDR3 contains 14 residues. Germline loops: CDR1 LNHNV, CDR2 YYDKDF (reference sequence). The CDR3 bases are TGTGCCACCAGCAGAGCTAGCGGGTACAATGAGCAGTTCTTC. Translation gives CATSRASGYNEQFF.

V and J are TRBV6-6 and TRBJ1-4; D unresolved. V was pared by 2 bases and J by 5 bases, with 9 bases between. Germline V gives CDR1 MNHNY, CDR2 SVGAGI (reference sequence). This CDR3 has 14 residues. The CDR3: CASSYRDGNEKLFF. Here the CDR3 DNA reads TGTGCCAGCAGTTACCGCGACGGGAATGAAAAACTGTTTTTT.

V and J are TRBV5-4 and TRBJ2-3, with D tentatively TRBD2 (6 bases). The V end lost 5 bases, the J end lost 1 base, and 14 bases lay between the germline ends. CDR3 length equals 15 residues. Germline lookup yields CDR1 SGHNT and CDR2 YYREEE (reference sequence). CDR3 in DNA: TGTGCCAGCAGGCCCGGCGGGGTCCGCACAGATACGCAGTATTTT. Protein: CASRPGGVRTDTQYF.